The 30 T cell receptor beta chains below come from one sample, sequenced in a study of cytomegalovirus exposure and HLA in healthy donors. Use of 60 Vbeta and 13 Jbeta primers characterized the PCR. The protocol was immunoSEQ multiplex PCR, while the TCRdb copy is restricted to in-frame clones and leaves out a portion. The profile shows under 250,000 clones, more than 60% of them singletons. Sequencing input: PBMCs. The receptor source for this set is a man in his fifties or sixties in good health and CMV-seronegative.

The chain combines TRBV2 with TRBJ2-1, with 10 bases fitting TRBD2. This CDR3 has 15 residues. Germline CDR1 SNHLY, CDR2 FYNNEI. J gave up 6 bases and V 6 bases, and 8 bases lay outside the gene matches. As DNA, the CDR3 is TGTGCCAGCAGGGTAACTAGCGGGACCGGCAATGAGCAGTTCTTC. It specifies CASRVTSGTGNEQFF. Using reference TRBV2 and TRBJ2-1 for the parts outside the CDR3, the full variable domain is EPEVTQTPSHQVTQMGQEVILRCVPISNHLYFYWYRQILGQKVEFLVSFYNNEISEKSEIFDDQFSVERPDGSNFTLKIRSTKLEDSAMYFCASRVTSGTGNEQFFGPGTRLTVL.

The rearrangement uses TRBV5-1 and TRBJ2-3; 7 bases line up with TRBD2. CDR1 is SGHRS, CDR2 YFSETQ, per germline. J lost 4 bases, V lost 5 bases, and 10 bases had no gene match. The CDR3 length is 15 residues. CDR3: CASRHWTSGADTQYF. The CDR3 DNA follows: TGCGCCAGCAGGCACTGGACTAGTGGGGCAGATACGCAGTATTTT.

This rearrangement joins TRBV5-5 to TRBJ2-5; 8 nucleotides agree with TRBD1. The CDR3 is made up of 15 amino acids. The V and J ends lost 1 base and 5 bases, in that order; junction bases with no gene match: 7. Germline-derived CDR1 and CDR2 are SGHKS and YYEKEE (reference sequence). DNA of the CDR3: TGTGCCAGCAGCTTGCAGGGGGCGTTTGTTGAGACCCAGTACTTC. Translation gives CASSLQGAFVETQYF.

The chain employs TRBV6-5 and TRBJ2-3, with 8 bases lining up with TRBD2. This CDR3 region has 14 residues. V was pared by 9 bases and J by 3 bases, with 8 bases of the junction left unmatched. Germline loops: CDR1 MNHEY, CDR2 SVGAGI. The CDR3: CARSKREMTDTQYF. The DNA of the CDR3 is TGTGCCAGATCGAAGCGGGAGATGACAGATACGCAGTATTTT.

The chain combines TRBV5-8 with TRBJ2-5; D gene unclear. This CDR3 is built from 14 residues. V was pared by 4 bases and J by 0 bases, with 10 bases between. Germline values: CDR1 SGHTS, CDR2 YDEGEE. The CDR3 sequence: CASSTHSNQETQYF. The DNA for the CDR3 is TGTGCCAGCAGCACTCACAGCAACCAAGAGACCCAGTACTTC.

This clone has just a few counts. The chain carries TRBV25-1 and TRBJ2-3, with D perhaps matching TRBD2 (5 bases). V lost 2 bases, J lost 6 bases, and 12 bases lay in between. CDR3 length: 14 residues. The germline CDR1 and CDR2 sequences are MGHDK and SYGVNS. The CDR3: CASSESGAGDTQYF. The CDR3 nucleotides are TGTGCCAGCAGTGAAAGCGGAGCAGGCGATACGCAGTATTTT.

The rearrangement links TRBV10-1 to TRBJ1-2; D is perhaps TRBD1 (6 bases). Trimming cost V 5 bases and J 2 bases, with 12 bases left between them. CDR1 and CDR2 (germline): WNHNN, SYGVQD (reference sequence). CDR3 size: 14 residues. CDR3 region: CASSRTVSNYGYTF. For the CDR3, the DNA is TGCGCCAGCAGTCGGACAGTTTCGAACTATGGCTACACCTTC.

This chain joins TRBV7-9 and TRBJ1-2; TRBD1 aligns across 9 bases. From germline, CDR1 is SEHNR and CDR2 FQNEAQ (reference sequence). This CDR3 comprises 16 residues. Trimming removed 1 base from V and 5 bases from J; junction bases left unmatched: 8. The CDR3: CASSLGGGQGLYGYTF. The CDR3 region has the DNA TGTGCCAGCAGCTTAGGAGGGGGACAGGGTTTATATGGCTACACCTTC.

This chain connects TRBV5-1 to TRBJ2-2, with 7 bases aligning to TRBD1. Trimming took 4 bases from V and 6 from J; bases not matched to a gene: 15. The CDR3 contains 17 residues. CDR1 is SGHRS, CDR2 YFSETQ, per germline. Here the CDR3 DNA reads TGCGCCAGCAGCCCTCTCCGACAGGGAGAAGGGTCCGGGGAGCTGTTTTTT. Its protein is CASSPLRQGEGSGELFF.

The CDR3 loop reads CASSVDRWARDEQFF. The CDR3 DNA sequence: TGTGCCAGCAGCGTAGATAGATGGGCCCGAGATGAGCAGTTCTTC. The chain couples TRBV9 to TRBJ2-1; D gene unclear. The CDR3 has 15 amino acids. V was pared by 0 bases and J by 8 bases, with 15 bases between. Germline lookup yields CDR1 SGDLS and CDR2 YYNGEE.

This rearrangement joins TRBV7-3 to TRBJ2-6, with 9 bases lining up with TRBD2. Germline loops: CDR1 SGHTA, CDR2 FQGTGA. The CDR3 is 17 amino acids. After removal of 2 bases from V and 0 bases from J, the junction contained 2 bases not matched to a gene. This CDR3 is CASSLAGGHSGANVLTF. The CDR3 bases are TGTGCCAGCAGCTTAGCGGGGGGGCACTCTGGGGCCAACGTCCTGACTTTC.

The chain uses TRBV30 and TRBJ1-1; maybe TRBD1 (5 bases). The CDR3 spans 10 residues. V lost 7 bases and J 6 bases, leaving 9 bases between the germline ends. In germline, CDR1 is GTSNPN, CDR2 SVGIG (reference sequence). Here the CDR3 reads CASREAEAFF. The CDR3 DNA is TGTGCCTCCAGGGAGGCTGAAGCTTTCTTT.

The chain employs TRBV9 and TRBJ2-7; 11 nucleotides match TRBD1. CDR1 is SGDLS, CDR2 YYNGEE, per germline. V trimming: 0 bases; J trimming: 2 bases; junction bases outside the gene matches: 4. The CDR3 sequence is 16 residues long. CDR3: CASSVGGQGVPYEQYF. In DNA form, the CDR3 reads TGTGCCAGCAGCGTAGGGGGACAGGGGGTGCCCTACGAGCAGTACTTC.

The V and J genes are TRBV27 and TRBJ2-5; tentative D call: TRBD2 (5 bases). CDR1 and CDR2 from the germline V gene are MNHEY and SMNVEV (reference sequence). The CDR3 is 13 residues long. Trimming shortened V by 6 bases and J by 0 bases, and 8 bases separated the two germline ends. The chain's CDR3 is CASRRAYQETQYF. Written as DNA, the CDR3 is TGTGCCAGCAGGAGGGCGTACCAAGAGACCCAGTACTTC.

This chain uses TRBV10-1 with TRBJ2-5; D is possibly TRBD2 (6 bases). TRBJ2-7 matches the DNA end more closely, so the J call is doubtful. Germline CDR1 is WNHNN and CDR2 is SYGVQD (reference sequence). The CDR3 is 13 residues long. CDR3 in DNA: TGCGCCAGCAGCCCACGGGAGTCCTACGAGCAGTACTTC. This sequence encodes CASSPRESYEQYF.

This chain uses TRBV28 with TRBJ2-5, with 11 bases fitting TRBD2. V trimming: 5 bases; J trimming: 3 bases; junction bases outside the gene matches: 11. The germline V gene has CDR1 MDHEN and CDR2 SYDVKM. The CDR3 consists of 17 residues. CDR3 sequence: CASSPLAGGGKKETQYF. The CDR3 DNA follows: TGTGCCAGCAGTCCCTTAGCGGGAGGGGGGAAAAAAGAGACCCAGTACTTC.

This clone was seen more than once but under ten times. The gene calls are TRBV6-4 and TRBJ2-1; possible D gene TRBD2, 6 bases. V was pared by 3 bases and J by 2 bases, with 11 bases between. Germline CDR1 reads MRHNA; CDR2 reads SNTAGT. CDR3 size: 15 residues. The DNA of the CDR3 is TGTGCCAGCAGTGAGGCGGGGCGGACCTACAATGAGCAGTTCTTC. Amino acid sequence: CASSEAGRTYNEQFF.

The rearrangement joins TRBV29-1 to TRBJ2-4; possible D gene TRBD1, 6 bases. Germline V gene lookup returns CDR1 SQVTM and CDR2 ANQGSEA. V gave up 2 bases and J gave up 0 bases, with 11 bases separating them. The CDR3 has 15 amino acids. The CDR3 loop is CSVEIRGTAKNIQYF. The CDR3 DNA reads TGCAGCGTTGAAATCAGGGGAACAGCCAAAAACATTCAGTACTTC.

V gene TRBV28 combines with J gene TRBJ2-1; TRBD2 agrees at 9 bases. The CDR3 runs to 14 residues. Trimming at V came to 9 bases and at J to 6 bases, leaving 9 bases not matched to a gene. Germline lookup yields CDR1 MDHEN and CDR2 SYDVKM. Here the CDR3 reads CASPSGKGVNEQFF. The CDR3 DNA is TGTGCCAGTCCTAGCGGGAAGGGGGTCAATGAGCAGTTCTTC.

The chain has TRBV5-6 and TRBJ2-5; D ambiguous. The better agreement between TRBJ2-7 and the DNA end casts doubt on the J call. Germline values: CDR1 SGHDT, CDR2 YYEEEE. The length of the CDR3 is 12 residues. The CDR3 nucleotides read TGTGCCAGCAGCCTCGGCAACTACGAGCAGTACTTC. This encodes CASSLGNYEQYF.

This clone was seen a handful of times. CDR3 DNA: TGTGCCTGGAGTACGGGAGTGAACAATGAGCAGTTCTTC. As protein: CAWSTGVNNEQFF. The chain joins TRBV30 to TRBJ2-1; weak D call: TRBD2 (6 bases). V was trimmed by 2 bases and J by 5 bases, leaving 10 bases between them. This CDR3 is built from 13 residues. The germline V gene encodes CDR1 GTSNPN and CDR2 SVGIG (reference sequence).

The chain uses TRBV28 and TRBJ1-4, with TRBD1 identical over 8 bases. Germline V lookup: CDR1 MDHEN, CDR2 SYDVKM. The V and J ends lost 5 bases and 0 bases, in that order; junction bases with no gene match: 2. The CDR3 runs to 15 residues. The CDR3 region is CASSATGATNEKLFF. The DNA of the CDR3 is TGTGCCAGCAGTGCGACAGGGGCAACTAATGAAAAACTGTTTTTT.

This clone was found once. The CDR3 coding sequence is TGTGCCAGCAGAAAGGACAGTAAAAACATTCAGTACTTC. It codes for CASRKDSKNIQYF. V is TRBV2 and J is TRBJ2-4; TRBD1 might be the D (6 bases). CDR1 SNHLY and CDR2 FYNNEI come from the germline V gene. The length of the CDR3 is 13 residues. V lost 6 bases and J 4 bases, leaving 10 bases between the germline ends.

This clone was counted a few times. V and J are TRBV15 and TRBJ2-7, with 14 bases fitting TRBD2. CDR3 length: 15 residues. The junction had 2 bases not matched to a gene; V was cut back by 1 base and J by 6 bases. Germline-derived CDR1 and CDR2 are LNHNV and YYDKDF (reference sequence). The CDR3 spells CATSRAGTSGSEQYF. CDR3 DNA: TGTGCCACCAGCAGAGCCGGGACTAGCGGGAGCGAGCAGTACTTC.

The chain links TRBV27 to TRBJ1-1; D is unresolved. Per the germline V gene, CDR1 is MNHEY and CDR2 is SMNVEV (reference sequence). With 6 bases removed from V and 1 base from J, the gap between germline ends came to 6 bases. This CDR3 comprises 12 residues. CDR3 nucleotide sequence: TGTGCCAGCAGATTCAAGAACACTGAAGCTTTCTTT. Its protein is CASRFKNTEAFF.

This clone was counted between two and nine times. The rearrangement joins TRBV5-4 to TRBJ2-1; TRBD2 aligns across 7 bases. The germline V gene has CDR1 SGHNT and CDR2 YYREEE (reference sequence). CDR3 length: 15 amino acids. After removal of 0 bases from V and 8 bases from J, the junction contained 8 bases not matched to a gene. For the CDR3, the DNA is TGTGCCAGCAGCTTGGCAGGACTAGTATTAGATGAGCAGTTCTTC. It specifies CASSLAGLVLDEQFF.

On this clone itself: Compared with germline, one end of the junction differs, possibly owing to a read error. The chain carries TRBV2 and TRBJ2-5, with D hard to call. Germline V CDR1 and CDR2: SNHLY, FYNNEI. This CDR3 comprises 14 residues. CDR3 protein: CASSERHEQGTQYF. The CDR3 region has the DNA TGTGCCAGCAGTGAGCGGCACGAACAAGGGACCCAGTACTTC.

The chain links TRBV5-1 to TRBJ2-7; 8 bases map to TRBD1. The CDR3 covers 14 residues. The germline V gene has CDR1 SGHRS and CDR2 YFSETQ. With V trimmed by 3 bases and J by 0 bases, 2 bases remained unmatched. The CDR3, as DNA: TGCGCCAGCAGCTGGGACAGGAGCTCCTACGAGCAGTACTTC. Translating it yields CASSWDRSSYEQYF.

This chain uses TRBV5-6 with TRBJ2-7; D unresolved. Germline CDR1 SGHDT, CDR2 YYEEEE. The CDR3 covers 13 residues. V was cut by 3 bases and J by 7 bases, with 14 bases left in between. DNA for the CDR3: TGTGCCAGCAGCTCTTCTTATGAGTGGGAGCAGTACTTC. Translation: CASSSSYEWEQYF.

The rearrangement uses TRBV6-5 and TRBJ2-3; TRBD2 agrees at 7 bases. Germline CDR1 reads MNHEY; CDR2 reads SVGAGI. The CDR3 covers 16 residues. Trimming cost V 0 bases and J 6 bases; bases outside gene matches: 9. CDR3 protein: CASSYSMSGTLDTQYF. CDR3 in DNA: TGTGCCAGCAGTTACTCTATGAGCGGGACGTTGGATACGCAGTATTTT.